These 30 T cell receptor beta chains were all obtained from the same sample, sequenced in a study of CD8 T cells in ankylosing spondylitis. TCRdb used MiXCR to reprocess the 5' RACE reads, holding one entry per CDR3 protein. Of about 90,000 distinct CDR3 sequences listed, roughly 27% were seen once; the top ten hold 45% to 65%. Sequenced material: blood, either unsorted or a sorted T cell fraction (not recorded which). These receptors all stem from a male donor with ankylosing spondylitis or in good health (not recorded which).

This clonotype was counted ten times or more. The gene calls are TRBV20-1 and TRBJ2-5, with D possibly matching TRBD2 (6 bases). V was shortened by 1 base and J by 5 bases, with 20 bases between the two germline ends. CDR1 is DFQATT and CDR2 is SNEGSKA in the germline V gene (reference sequence). The CDR3 totals 16 residues. Here the CDR3 reads CSARALGGSQGETQYF. As DNA, the CDR3 is TGCAGTGCTAGAGCCCTTGGGGGGAGTCAAGGGGAGACCCAGTACTTC.

The chain uses TRBV20-1 and TRBJ2-1; D is tentatively TRBD1 or TRBD2 (5 bases each). V was clipped by 0 bases and J by 8 bases, with 8 bases between them. CDR1 is DFQATT and CDR2 is SNEGSKA in the germline V gene (reference sequence). There are 12 residues in the CDR3. Here the CDR3 reads CSARDGGHEQFF. CDR3 nucleotides: TGCAGTGCTAGAGATGGGGGTCATGAGCAGTTCTTC.

This clonotype was detected only a few times. The chain employs TRBV5-1 and TRBJ2-3; D unresolved. Per germline, CDR1 SGHRS and CDR2 YFSETQ. CDR3 length: 16 amino acids. The ends were cut back, 1 base at V and 2 bases at J, with 14 bases in the middle. CDR3 in DNA: TGCGCCAGCAGCTTGCGGCAGGACGCATCCACAGATACGCAGTATTTT. It specifies CASSLRQDASTDTQYF.

V is TRBV10-3 and J is TRBJ1-2, with D perhaps TRBD1 (6 bases). V lost 9 bases and J lost 6, with 14 bases in between. CDR1 is ENHRY and CDR2 is SYGVKD in the germline V gene. This CDR3 is built from 12 residues. CDR3 sequence: CAITGPGDGYTF. DNA of the CDR3: TGTGCCATTACAGGGCCCGGGGATGGCTACACCTTC.

This clonotype was found a few times. The V gene is TRBV7-6, the J gene TRBJ2-1; unclear D gene. CDR1 and CDR2 from the germline V gene are SGHVS and FNYEAQ. The CDR3 has 17 residues. Trimming stripped 2 bases from V and 0 bases from J, with 14 bases between. The CDR3 DNA sequence: TGTGCCAGCAGCTTACAAGTGATTCTTGGCTCCTACAATGAGCAGTTCTTC. Amino acids: CASSLQVILGSYNEQFF.

This rearrangement joins TRBV20-1 to TRBJ2-5; D gene unclear. The CDR3 totals 13 residues. Between the trimmed V and J ends, which lost 6 bases and 4 bases, there was a span of 15 bases. The germline CDR1 and CDR2 sequences are DFQATT and SNEGSKA (reference sequence). CDR3 sequence: CSAPRPLGETQYF. The DNA of the CDR3 is TGCAGTGCACCCAGACCCTTGGGAGAGACCCAGTACTTC.

V is TRBV5-1 and J is TRBJ2-3; TRBD1 aligns across 9 bases. Germline-derived CDR1 and CDR2 are SGHRS and YFSETQ. V was clipped by 0 bases and J by 1 base; unmatched bases: 0. The CDR3 totals 15 residues. CDR3 sequence: CASSLGQGGTDTQYF. CDR3 nucleotides: TGCGCCAGCAGCTTGGGACAGGGGGGCACAGATACGCAGTATTTT.

The table lists this clonotype with a few counts. V is TRBV5-1 and J is TRBJ2-3; 8 bases map to TRBD2. From germline, CDR1 is SGHRS and CDR2 YFSETQ. Trimming cost V 4 bases and J 5 bases; bases outside gene matches: 9. The CDR3 has 15 amino acids. Here the CDR3 reads CASSRVREGVDTQYF. DNA of the CDR3: TGCGCCAGCAGCCGAGTTCGGGAGGGTGTAGATACGCAGTATTTT.

This clonotype was counted ten times or more. The chain employs TRBV5-1 and TRBJ2-3, with D unclear. The CDR3 extends over 15 amino acids. Per the germline V gene, CDR1 is SGHRS and CDR2 is YFSETQ. Between the trimmed V and J ends, which lost 0 bases and 1 base, there was a span of 9 bases. This CDR3 reads CASSLEAAGTDTQYF. DNA of the CDR3: TGCGCCAGCAGCTTGGAGGCCGCGGGCACAGATACGCAGTATTTT.

This clonotype was detected a few times. This chain joins TRBV20-1 and TRBJ2-7; D unresolved. The CDR3 totals 14 residues. Germline CDR1 is DFQATT and CDR2 is SNEGSKA (reference sequence). Trimming took 0 bases from V and 0 from J, leaving 9 bases between them. The CDR3 loop is CSARDGHRSYEQYV. In nucleotides, the CDR3 is TGCAGTGCTAGAGATGGGCACCGCTCCTACGAGCAGTACGTC.

This clonotype was counted between two and nine times. The chain has TRBV7-9 and TRBJ2-1; no clear D. This CDR3 comprises 15 residues. Germline V gene sequence: CDR1 SEHNR, CDR2 FQNEAQ (reference sequence). Trimming removed 1 base at V and 3 bases at J, with 10 bases between. CDR3 coding DNA: TGTGCCAGCAGCTTAGTGCTAGACCTCTACAATGAGCAGTTCTTC. Protein product: CASSLVLDLYNEQFF.

This clonotype showed up just a few times. DNA for the CDR3: TGTGCCAGCAGCGGGGGGACTAGCGGGGACTTCCAAGAGACCCAGTACTTC. It codes for CASSGGTSGDFQETQYF. This chain links TRBV11-2 with TRBJ2-5, with TRBD2 matching 13 bases. CDR3 length equals 17 residues. V lost 5 bases and J lost 1; bases outside the gene matches: 7. CDR1 and CDR2 (germline): SGHAT, FQNNGV. Supplemented by reference TRBV11-2 and TRBJ2-5, the full variable domain reads EAGVAQSPRYKIIEKRQSVAFWCNPISGHATLYWYQQILGQGPKLLIQFQNNGVVDDSQLPKDRFSAERLKGVDSTLKIQPAKLEDSAVYLCASSGGTSGDFQETQYFGPGTRLLVL.

This clonotype was seen a handful of times. This chain uses TRBV29-1 with TRBJ2-3; no clear D. The CDR3 runs 15 residues. The V gene's germline CDR1 is SQVTM and CDR2 ANQGSEA. Trimming removed 2 bases at V and 3 bases at J, with 15 bases between. The CDR3 DNA is TGCAGCGTTGAATTGGGCTCTCCAGGTACAGATACGCAGTATTTT. As protein: CSVELGSPGTDTQYF.

J is TRBJ1-5 and V is TRBV20-1; perhaps TRBD1 as D (5 bases). Germline loops: CDR1 DFQATT, CDR2 SNEGSKA (reference sequence). The germline V and J ends were trimmed by 1 base and 1 base, with 11 bases remaining between them. The CDR3 covers 15 residues. The CDR3 region is CSARVGGGSNQPQHF. Here the CDR3 DNA reads TGCAGTGCTAGAGTCGGGGGGGGAAGCAATCAGCCCCAGCATTTT.

The chain couples TRBV5-1 to TRBJ2-7, with D perhaps TRBD1 or TRBD2 (5 bases each). Trimming stripped 0 bases from V and 3 bases from J, with 10 bases between. The CDR3 is 14 amino acids. Germline V lookup: CDR1 SGHRS, CDR2 YFSETQ. CDR3 nucleotides: TGCGCCAGCAGCTTGGCTGGGACCCACTACGAGCAGTACTTC. It is translated as CASSLAGTHYEQYF.

J is TRBJ2-7 and V is TRBV5-1; no definite D call. V dropped 2 bases and J dropped 0 bases, with 0 bases sitting between them. The germline V gene has CDR1 SGHRS and CDR2 YFSETQ. CDR3 length equals 11 residues. Here the CDR3 DNA reads TGCGCCAGCAGCTTCTCCTACGAGCAGTACTTC. Amino acids: CASSFSYEQYF.

This chain joins TRBV29-1 and TRBJ2-3, with 7 bases lining up with TRBD2. V dropped 6 bases and J dropped 2; count of bases not matched to a gene: 8. The germline V gene has CDR1 SQVTM and CDR2 ANQGSEA. CDR3 length: 14 residues. The CDR3 protein is CSVNAGETTDTQYF. The CDR3 DNA is TGCAGCGTGAACGCGGGGGAGACCACAGATACGCAGTATTTT.

The gene calls are TRBV7-2 and TRBJ1-4; TRBD1 matches 7 bases. This CDR3 is built from 14 residues. Per germline, CDR1 SGHTA and CDR2 FQGNSA. The trim removed 5 bases at V and 8 bases at J, leaving 8 bases unmatched. The CDR3 loop is CASSPQGRLEKLFF. CDR3 bases: TGTGCCAGCAGCCCACAGGGGAGATTAGAAAAACTGTTTTTT.

This clonotype has at least ten counts. The chain has TRBV20-1 and TRBJ2-7; D uncertain. Germline V lookup: CDR1 DFQATT, CDR2 SNEGSKA (reference sequence). There are 14 residues in the CDR3. Trimming took off 0 bases at V and 7 bases at J, with 16 bases between the two ends. The DNA of the CDR3 is TGCAGTGCTAGAGACCGTGGGCTGGGTTTGGAGCAGTACTTC. Protein product: CSARDRGLGLEQYF.

In this sample, this clonotype turned up many times. The genes are TRBV7-8 and TRBJ2-7; 8 bases match TRBD1. In germline, CDR1 is SGHVS, CDR2 FQNEAQ. J lost 0 bases, V lost 4 bases, and 5 bases had no gene match. The CDR3 has 15 residues. The CDR3 DNA reads TGTGCCAGCAGCTCTGGACAGGGTCCCTCCTACGAGCAGTACTTC. It specifies CASSSGQGPSYEQYF.

J is TRBJ1-2 and V is TRBV7-2, with a tentative D call TRBD1 (5 bases). V lost 0 bases and J 4 bases, leaving 9 bases between the germline ends. This CDR3 has 14 residues. CDR1 is SGHTA and CDR2 is FQGNSA in the germline V gene. CDR3 loop: CASSLALDTYGYTF. In nucleotides, the CDR3 is TGTGCCAGCAGCTTAGCCTTGGACACCTATGGCTACACCTTC.

This chain connects TRBV12-3 or TRBV12-4 to TRBJ1-1; D is undetermined. CDR3 length equals 11 residues. V dropped 6 bases and J dropped 11 bases, with 13 bases sitting between them. For the CDR3, the DNA is TGTGCCAGCAGCTTGCGGTTCGTGGCTTTCTTT. It codes for CASSLRFVAFF.

This clonotype appeared a few times. This chain joins TRBV7-9 and TRBJ2-7; the match to TRBD1 covers 7 bases. The CDR3 has 14 residues. Germline V CDR1 and CDR2: SEHNR, FQNEAQ (reference sequence). Germline trimming cut 5 bases from V and 2 bases from J; bases unmatched to any gene: 6. CDR3 sequence: CASSNRDSAYEQYF. CDR3 nucleotides: TGTGCCAGCAGCAACCGGGACAGCGCCTACGAGCAGTACTTC. Full variable domain (remainder filled in from reference TRBV7-9 and TRBJ2-7): DTGVSQNPRHKITKRGQNVTFRCDPISEHNRLYWYRQTLGQGPEFLTYFQNEAQLEKSRLLSDRFSAERPKGSFSTLEIQRTEQGDSAMYLCASSNRDSAYEQYFGPGTRLTVT.

This clonotype was recorded once. The CDR3 DNA is TGTGCCAGCGGCCATGAGACGGACTATGGCTACACCTTC. It encodes CASGHETDYGYTF. J is TRBJ1-2 and V is TRBV7-9; D gene ambiguous. Trimming took 8 bases from V and 3 from J, leaving 13 bases between them. CDR1 SEHNR and CDR2 FQNEAQ come from the germline V gene (reference sequence). The CDR3 has 13 residues.

J is TRBJ2-3 and V is TRBV13, with 10 nucleotides matching TRBD2. The CDR3 length is 15 residues. CDR1 and CDR2 (germline): PRHDT, FYEKMQ (reference sequence). V dropped 6 bases and J dropped 4; count of bases not matched to a gene: 7. The CDR3 protein is CASSSLAGVADTQYF. The CDR3 DNA follows: TGTGCCAGCAGTAGTCTAGCGGGGGTTGCAGATACGCAGTATTTT.

The chain couples TRBV7-3 to TRBJ2-7, with 14 bases lining up with TRBD2. There are 15 residues in the CDR3. Germline V gives CDR1 SGHTA, CDR2 FQGTGA. Trimming at V came to 5 bases and at J to 4 bases, leaving 4 bases not matched to a gene. The CDR3 spells CASSRGLAGVYEQYF. CDR3 bases: TGTGCCAGCAGCAGGGGACTAGCGGGAGTTTACGAGCAGTACTTC.

This clonotype was counted between two and nine times. The genes are TRBV7-7 and TRBJ2-5, with TRBD2 matching over 7 bases. After removal of 5 bases from V and 5 bases from J, the junction contained 8 bases not matched to a gene. The CDR3 contains 14 residues. Looked up from germline, CDR1 is SSHAT and CDR2 is FNYEAQ (reference sequence). Written as DNA, the CDR3 is TGTGCCAGCAGCCAAACAACTAGCGCGGAGACCCAGTACTTC. Amino acid sequence: CASSQTTSAETQYF. Complete variable domain (other parts from reference TRBV7-7 and TRBJ2-5): GAGVSQSPRYKVTKRGQDVTLRCDPISSHATLYWYQQALGQGPEFLTYFNYEAQPDKSGLPSDRFSAERPEGSISTLTIQRTEQRDSAMYRCASSQTTSAETQYFGPGTRLLVL.

This clonotype was detected once. V usage is TRBV5-1 and J usage is TRBJ1-1, with 10 bases that match TRBD1. This CDR3 is built from 15 residues. The ends lost 4 bases at V and 10 bases at J; junction bases unmatched: 13. The germline V gene encodes CDR1 SGHRS and CDR2 YFSETQ. The CDR3 DNA sequence: TGCGCCAGCAGCGCAAGTGCCGGGACAGGGGTGGGAGCTTTCTTT. Protein sequence: CASSASAGTGVGAFF.

This sequence joins TRBV2 and TRBJ2-5; D is unresolved. The CDR3 is 14 residues long. Trimming left V 2 bases short and J 5 bases short, with 12 bases between. CDR1 and CDR2 from the germline V gene are SNHLY and FYNNEI. The CDR3 protein is CASSENRRLETQYF. The CDR3 DNA sequence: TGTGCCAGCAGTGAAAACCGGCGTTTGGAGACCCAGTACTTC.

This clonotype showed up just a few times. This chain connects TRBV5-1 to TRBJ2-5; the match to TRBD2 covers 7 bases. The V gene end was trimmed by 3 bases and the J gene end by 4 bases; junction bases not matched to a gene: 9. Germline assignment: CDR1 SGHRS and CDR2 YFSETQ. CDR3 length: 15 amino acids. The CDR3 sequence: CASSSSGIGAETQYF. DNA of the CDR3: TGCGCCAGCAGCTCCAGCGGGATAGGCGCAGAGACCCAGTACTTC.